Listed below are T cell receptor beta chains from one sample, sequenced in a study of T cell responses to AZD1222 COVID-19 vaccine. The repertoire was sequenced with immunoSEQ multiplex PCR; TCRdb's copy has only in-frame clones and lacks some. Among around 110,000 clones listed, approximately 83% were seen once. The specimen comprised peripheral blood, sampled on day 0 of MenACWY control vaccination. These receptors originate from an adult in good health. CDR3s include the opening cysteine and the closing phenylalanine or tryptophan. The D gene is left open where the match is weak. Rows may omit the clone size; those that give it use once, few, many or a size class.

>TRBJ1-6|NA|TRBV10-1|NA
TGCGCCAGCAGTGAGTCGGAAGAACGAGTAAATAATTCACCCCTCCACTTT
CASSESEERVNNSPLHF
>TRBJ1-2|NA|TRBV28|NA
TGTGCGACCGGGAGGTATGGCTACACCTTC
CATGRYGYTF
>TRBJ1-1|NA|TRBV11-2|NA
TGTGCCAGCAGCTTGACAGGGAACACTGAAGCTTTCTTT
CASSLTGNTEAFF
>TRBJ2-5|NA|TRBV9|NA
TGTGCCAGCAGCGTAGGGCGGGGAATGGAGACCCAGTACTTC
CASSVGRGMETQYF
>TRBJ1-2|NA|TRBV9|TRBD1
TGTGCCAGCAGCGTGACAGGGGTTTCAGCTAACTATGGCTACACCTTC
CASSVTGVSANYGYTF
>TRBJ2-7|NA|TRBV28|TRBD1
TGTGCCAGCAGTGCCCGGGACAGCTTTTACGAGCAGTACTTC
CASSARDSFYEQYF
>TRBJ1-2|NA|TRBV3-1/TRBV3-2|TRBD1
TGTGCCAGCAGCCAAGATTGGGCAGGGGGTTGGGGCTACACCTTC
CASSQDWAGGWGYTF
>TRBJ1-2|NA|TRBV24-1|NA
TGTGCCACCAGTGATTGGAGTGGGGGGGAGAGCTACACCTTC
CATSDWSGGESYTF
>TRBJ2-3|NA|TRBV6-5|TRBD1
TGTGCCAGCAAAATTACAGGGGACGCAGATACGCAGTATTTT
CASKITGDADTQYF
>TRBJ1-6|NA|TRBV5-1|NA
TGCGCCAGCAGCTTGGGATCACATTTAGATTCACCCCTCCACTTT
CASSLGSHLDSPLHF
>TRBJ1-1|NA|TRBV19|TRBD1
TGTGCCAGTAGTATTCAAGGGACAGGGATAACTGAAGCTTTCTTT
CASSIQGTGITEAFF
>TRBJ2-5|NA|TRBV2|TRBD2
TGTGCCAGCAGAACCACCGGGACTAGCGGGACTGTGGGGACCCAGTACTTC
CASRTTGTSGTVGTQYF
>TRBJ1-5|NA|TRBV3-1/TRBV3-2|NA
TGTGCCAGCAGCCGGGACGTAAACAATCAGCCCCAGCATTTT
CASSRDVNNQPQHF
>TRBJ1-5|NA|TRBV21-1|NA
TGTGCCAGCAGCAAAGGGCCAGGCAATCAGCCCCAGCATTTT
CASSKGPGNQPQHF
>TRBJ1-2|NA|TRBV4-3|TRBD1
TGCGCCAGCAGCCCCCAGACAGGGAGGGATGGCTACACCTTC
CASSPQTGRDGYTF
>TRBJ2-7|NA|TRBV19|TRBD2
TGTGCCAGTAGTATAGTTGGAGCCGGGGGGACCTACGAGCAGTACTTC
CASSIVGAGGTYEQYF
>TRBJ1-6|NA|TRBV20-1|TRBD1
TGCAGTGCTAGTCCCTCAGGGACAGGGAAATCACCCCTCCACTTT
CSASPSGTGKSPLHF
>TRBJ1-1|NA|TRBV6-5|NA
TGTGCCAGCAGTTCCCAGGCGGGGGCTGGGACTGAAGCTTTCTTT
CASSSQAGAGTEAFF
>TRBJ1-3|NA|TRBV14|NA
TGTGCCAGCAGCCTCGGGACGACTGGAAACACCATATATTTT
CASSLGTTGNTIYF
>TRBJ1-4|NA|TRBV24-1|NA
TGTGCCACCAGTGACCCCACGGGGGGAAATGAAAAACTGTTTTTT
CATSDPTGGNEKLFF
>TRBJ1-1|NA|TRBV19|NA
TGTGCCAGTAGTATAGACGGACTGGGCCGACAATACATGAACACTGAAGCTTTCTTT
CASSIDGLGRQYMNTEAFF
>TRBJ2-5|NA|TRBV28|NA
TGTGCCAGCAGCTCCGATCTTCCAGAGACCCAGTACTTC
CASSSDLPETQYF
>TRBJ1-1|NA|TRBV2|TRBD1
TGTGCCAGCCAGGACAGGGCGAACACTGAAGCTTTCTTT
CASQDRANTEAFF
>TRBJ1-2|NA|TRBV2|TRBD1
TGTGCCAGCAGCGAAGGGGACAGGGGCCTTGGCTACACCTTC
CASSEGDRGLGYTF
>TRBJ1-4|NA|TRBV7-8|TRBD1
TGTGCCAGCAGCCAGGGACAGGGGGCAGGTGAAAAACTGTTTTTT
CASSQGQGAGEKLFF
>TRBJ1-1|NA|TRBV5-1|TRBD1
TGCGCCAGCAGCTCCATGGGGACAGCGAACACTGAAGCTTTCTTT
CASSSMGTANTEAFF
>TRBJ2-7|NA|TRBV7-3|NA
TGTGCCAGCAGCTTGGGTAGACAGGACGAGCAGTACTTC
CASSLGRQDEQYF
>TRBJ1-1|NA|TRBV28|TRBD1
TGTGCCAGCAGTTTAGAGGGGGCGCTCACTGAAGCTTTCTTT
CASSLEGALTEAFF
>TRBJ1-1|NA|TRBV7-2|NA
TGTGCCAGCAGCTTAGTACCCCTTAGCGGGGGAAACACTGAAGCTTTCTTT
CASSLVPLSGGNTEAFF
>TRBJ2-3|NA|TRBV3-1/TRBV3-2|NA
TGTGCCAGCAGCCAGAGGGGCTCCGATACGCAGTATTTT
CASSQRGSDTQYF
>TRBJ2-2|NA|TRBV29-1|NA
TGCAGCGTTAGTTCAACCGGGGAGCTGTTTTTT
CSVSSTGELFF
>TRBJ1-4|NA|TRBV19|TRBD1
TGTGCCAGTCGACCGACAGGGTTTGAAAAACTGTTTTTT
CASRPTGFEKLFF
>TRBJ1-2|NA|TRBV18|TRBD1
TGTGCCAGCTCACCGGAGGGACAGGGAAATGGCTACACCTTC
CASSPEGQGNGYTF
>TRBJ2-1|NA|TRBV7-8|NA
TGTGCCAGCAGCCTTACCGGGACCGCCAATAGGGATGAGCAGTTCTTC
CASSLTGTANRDEQFF
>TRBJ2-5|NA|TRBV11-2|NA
TGTGCCAGCAGCTTAGATTGGGGGGCAGGGGGAAGAATGGAGACCCAGTACTTC
CASSLDWGAGGRMETQYF
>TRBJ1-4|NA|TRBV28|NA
TGTGCCAGCAGTTTACGGGCAAAACTGTTTTTT
CASSLRAKLFF
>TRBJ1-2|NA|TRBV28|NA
TGTGCCAGCAGTTTATTAAGTTTTCGTCGCGGACCGGGCCAAGGTAACTATGGCTACACCTTC
CASSLLSFRRGPGQGNYGYTF
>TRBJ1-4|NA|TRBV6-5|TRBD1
TGTGCCAGCAGTTACTCGACAGGGACTAATGAAAAACTGTTTTTT
CASSYSTGTNEKLFF
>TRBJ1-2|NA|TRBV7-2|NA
TGTGCCAGCAGCTTAGGACTGAGCTATGGCTACACCTTC
CASSLGLSYGYTF
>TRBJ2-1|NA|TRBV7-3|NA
TGTGCCAGCAGCTTAGTCGGGGGGCCCTCCTACAATGAGCAGTTCTTC
CASSLVGGPSYNEQFF
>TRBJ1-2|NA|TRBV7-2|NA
TGTGCCAGCAGCTTACCCAATCTTAGACACACCGCCTATGGCTACACCTTC
CASSLPNLRHTAYGYTF
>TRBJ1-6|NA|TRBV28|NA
TGTGCCAGTTATACCCCCCTTGGCTCCTATAATTCACCCCTCCACTTT
CASYTPLGSYNSPLHF
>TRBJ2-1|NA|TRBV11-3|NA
TGTGCCAGCAGCTTAGATTCAGGTCTAGCGGAGCAGTTCTTC
CASSLDSGLAEQFF
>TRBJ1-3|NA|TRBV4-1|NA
TGCGCCAGCAGCCAAGATCAGATCGGACGTTCCTCTGGAAACACCATATATTTT
CASSQDQIGRSSGNTIYF
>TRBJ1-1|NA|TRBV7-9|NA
TGTGCCAGCAGCTTAAGAAACGCGAACACTGAAGCTTTCTTT
CASSLRNANTEAFF
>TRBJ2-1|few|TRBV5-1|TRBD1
TGCGCCAGCAGCTGGGGACAGAATTACAATGAGCAGTTCTTC
CASSWGQNYNEQFF
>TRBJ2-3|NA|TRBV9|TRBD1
TGTGCCAGCAGCGTAGGCCAGGGGGCGAAGGTCACAGATACGCAGTATTTT
CASSVGQGAKVTDTQYF
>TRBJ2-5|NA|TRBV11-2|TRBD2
TGTGCCAGCAGCTTAGGAGGGCTAGCGGAAGAGACCCAGTACTTC
CASSLGGLAEETQYF
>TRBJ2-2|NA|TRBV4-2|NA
TGTGCCAGCAGCCCACCTAGGGAGGCCGGGGAGCTGTTTTTT
CASSPPREAGELFF
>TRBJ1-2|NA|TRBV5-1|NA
TGCGCCAGCAGCCCGGATAGGGGAGCTAACTATGGCTACACCTTC
CASSPDRGANYGYTF
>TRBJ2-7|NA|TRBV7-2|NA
TGTGCCAGCAGCTTCACCTACAGCTCCTACGAGCAGTACTTC
CASSFTYSSYEQYF
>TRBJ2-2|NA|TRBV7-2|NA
TGTGCCAGCAGCTTAGGGGTTTTGCAGGGTACCGGGGAGCTGTTTTTT
CASSLGVLQGTGELFF
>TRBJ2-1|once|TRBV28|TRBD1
TGTGCCAGCAGTTTGACACAGGGGTTCGGTGAGCAGTTCTTC
CASSLTQGFGEQFF
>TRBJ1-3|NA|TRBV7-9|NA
TGTGCCCTATCGATGGAGGGGCGGAACACCATATATTTT
CALSMEGRNTIYF
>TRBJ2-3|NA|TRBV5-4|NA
TGTGCCAGCAGCTTCGGGGAGCTAACGCAGTATTTT
CASSFGELTQYF
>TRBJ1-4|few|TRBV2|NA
TGTGCCAGCATGAAGGGGAGTAATGAAAAACTGTTTTTT
CASMKGSNEKLFF
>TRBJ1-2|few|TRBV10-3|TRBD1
TGTGCCATCAGTCCCGGGACAGGGATCCTTTCCTATGGCTACACCTTC
CAISPGTGILSYGYTF